These T cell receptor beta chains were read from a single sample in a study of a mutant IDH1 vaccine in newly diagnosed glioma. TCRdb's copy holds only in-frame clones and misses some; the assay was immunoSEQ multiplex PCR. The sample holds 37,000 or so clones, about 80% seen once. What these receptors recognize is not known. Sequenced material: PBMCs, taken from a glioma patient whose treatment included an IDH1 peptide vaccine. The receptors derive from a man younger than 45 with glioma. CDR3s include the opening cysteine and the closing phenylalanine or tryptophan. The D gene is left open where the match is weak. Clone size is given for some rows only: seen once, a few or many times, or a class if the clone is expanded.

V: TRBV5-6; length: 11; D: -; J: TRBJ2-7; size: -; DNA: TGTGCCAGCAGCTTCCAGGGCGAGCAGTACTTC; CDR3: CASSFQGEQYF
V: TRBV28; length: 12; D: -; J: TRBJ1-5; size: few; DNA: TGTGCCAGCACCTCAATGAATCAGCCCCAGCATTTT; CDR3: CASTSMNQPQHF
V: TRBV9; length: 15; D: -; J: TRBJ2-6; size: -; DNA: TGTGCCAGCAGCCCCCGGGCTGCTGGGGCCAACGTCCTGACTTTC; CDR3: CASSPRAAGANVLTF
V: TRBV7-8; length: 14; D: -; J: TRBJ2-7; size: -; DNA: TGTGCCAGCAGCGCTCAGGTAAACTCCTACGAGCAGTACTTC; CDR3: CASSAQVNSYEQYF
V: TRBV5-4; length: 14; D: TRBD1; J: TRBJ2-7; size: -; DNA: TGTGCCAGCAGCTTGGGGGACAGGGCCTACGAGCAGTACTTC; CDR3: CASSLGDRAYEQYF
V: TRBV19; length: 13; D: TRBD2; J: TRBJ2-1; size: -; DNA: TGTGCCAGCCGAACTAGCGGGACCAATGAGCAGTTCTTC; CDR3: CASRTSGTNEQFF
V: TRBV30; length: 14; D: -; J: TRBJ2-3; size: -; DNA: TGTGCCTGGCTTAAACCCGGACGGGAAGATACGCAGTATTTT; CDR3: CAWLKPGREDTQYF
V: TRBV5-6; length: 14; D: -; J: TRBJ1-5; size: -; DNA: TGTGCCAGCAGCTTGGCCAATGGGGCTCAGCCCCAGCATTTT; CDR3: CASSLANGAQPQHF
V: TRBV5-1; length: 15; D: -; J: TRBJ2-7; size: -; DNA: TGCGCCAGCAGCTTGGCTTGGGGGGATTCCTACGAGCAGTACTTC; CDR3: CASSLAWGDSYEQYF
V: TRBV2; length: 13; D: -; J: TRBJ2-5; size: -; DNA: TGTGCCAGCAACCGAAGGGGCATAGAGACCCAGTACTTC; CDR3: CASNRRGIETQYF
V: TRBV15; length: 15; D: -; J: TRBJ2-1; size: -; DNA: TGTGCCACCAGCAGAGGCGGGCCCCGGGGGAATGAGCAGTTCTTC; CDR3: CATSRGGPRGNEQFF
V: TRBV5-1; length: 13; D: -; J: TRBJ1-1; size: -; DNA: TGCGCCAGCAGCTTCCAACGTAACACTGAAGCTTTCTTT; CDR3: CASSFQRNTEAFF
V: TRBV30; length: 13; D: -; J: TRBJ2-5; size: -; DNA: TGTGCCTGGAGTCCGCAGAGCCAAGAGACCCAGTACTTC; CDR3: CAWSPQSQETQYF
V: TRBV13; length: 16; D: -; J: TRBJ1-1; size: -; DNA: TGTGCCAGCAGCTCCGGGACGGACTCCTTGAACACTGAAGCTTTCTTT; CDR3: CASSSGTDSLNTEAFF
V: TRBV6-4; length: 15; D: -; J: TRBJ1-2; size: -; DNA: TGTGCCAGCAGTGACTCCTCCTCGGGTCTTGGTGGCTACACCTTC; CDR3: CASSDSSSGLGGYTF
V: TRBV7-3; length: 16; D: -; J: TRBJ1-5; size: -; DNA: TGTGCCAGCAGCTTAAGGGAGGAGGGTAGCAATCAGCCCCAGCATTTT; CDR3: CASSLREEGSNQPQHF
V: TRBV5-1; length: 16; D: TRBD1; J: TRBJ1-2; size: -; DNA: TGCGCCAGCAGCTTGGCGGGACAGGGCGAGCACTATGGCTACACCTTC; CDR3: CASSLAGQGEHYGYTF
V: TRBV29-1; length: 11; D: TRBD1; J: TRBJ2-7; size: -; DNA: TGCAGCGTTGCAGGGGGCGACGAGCAGTACTTC; CDR3: CSVAGGDEQYF
V: TRBV14; length: 15; D: -; J: TRBJ1-1; size: -; DNA: TGTGCCAGCAGCCAAGACTGGGAGATGAACACTGAAGCTTTCTTT; CDR3: CASSQDWEMNTEAFF
V: TRBV14; length: 14; D: -; J: TRBJ2-7; size: -; DNA: TGTGCCAGCAGCCGGTACGGGAACTCCTACGAGCAGTACTTC; CDR3: CASSRYGNSYEQYF
V: TRBV2; length: 11; D: -; J: TRBJ2-7; size: -; DNA: TGTGCCAGCAGTGTAGGTTTCGAGCAGTACTTC; CDR3: CASSVGFEQYF
V: TRBV9; length: 12; D: -; J: TRBJ1-2; size: -; DNA: TGTGCCAGCAGCGTAGGGGGAAATGGCTACACCTTC; CDR3: CASSVGGNGYTF
V: TRBV5-4; length: 13; D: -; J: TRBJ1-1; size: -; DNA: TGTGCCAGCAGCTCAACCCCGTCTGGGGTAGCTTTCTTT; CDR3: CASSSTPSGVAFF
V: TRBV5-1; length: 16; D: TRBD1; J: TRBJ2-2; size: few; DNA: TGCGCCAGCAGCTTGGCCGGGACAGGGGAAACCGGGGAGCTGTTTTTT; CDR3: CASSLAGTGETGELFF
V: TRBV9; length: 15; D: -; J: TRBJ1-3; size: -; DNA: TGTGCCAGCAGCGTAGACTTGTTCTCTGGAAACACCATATATTTT; CDR3: CASSVDLFSGNTIYF
V: TRBV5-1; length: 16; D: TRBD1; J: TRBJ2-7; size: -; DNA: TGCGCCAGCAGCTTGTCCCCGGGACAGGGTCTCTACGAGCAGTACTTC; CDR3: CASSLSPGQGLYEQYF
V: TRBV6-1; length: 15; D: -; J: TRBJ2-7; size: -; DNA: TGTGCCAGCAGTGAAACGGGTGACTATTGGAACGAGCAGTACTTC; CDR3: CASSETGDYWNEQYF
V: TRBV6-1; length: 16; D: -; J: TRBJ2-7; size: -; DNA: TGTGCCAGCAGTGATTCGGGGAACTTGGGGTCCTACGAGCAGTACTTC; CDR3: CASSDSGNLGSYEQYF
V: TRBV4-1; length: 14; D: -; J: TRBJ1-1; size: few; DNA: TGCGCCAGCAGCCAAGATCGTGGGGGAACTGAAGCTTTCTTT; CDR3: CASSQDRGGTEAFF
V: TRBV19; length: 12; D: -; J: TRBJ2-7; size: -; DNA: TGTGCCAGTAGTATCGCGGGCGCCCAGCAGTACTTC; CDR3: CASSIAGAQQYF
V: TRBV7-2; length: 18; D: TRBD1; J: TRBJ2-4; size: -; DNA: TGTGCCAGCAGCTTAGGGGTCGGGACAGGACTAGCCAAAAACATTCAGTACTTC; CDR3: CASSLGVGTGLAKNIQYF
V: TRBV7-2; length: 13; D: -; J: TRBJ2-5; size: -; DNA: TGTGCCAGCGGGGCAGGGGATCAAGAGACCCAGTACTTC; CDR3: CASGAGDQETQYF
V: TRBV27; length: 13; D: -; J: TRBJ1-6; size: -; DNA: TGTGCCAGCAAAAGACAAATCAATTCACCCCTCCACTTT; CDR3: CASKRQINSPLHF
V: TRBV5-1; length: 14; D: -; J: TRBJ1-1; size: -; DNA: TGCGCCAGCAGCTTGGAACAGGGCTTACATGAAGCTTTCTTT; CDR3: CASSLEQGLHEAFF
V: TRBV7-2; length: 15; D: -; J: TRBJ1-6; size: -; DNA: TGTGCCAGCAGCTTACGGCCAGGGCCTAATTCACCCCTCCACTTT; CDR3: CASSLRPGPNSPLHF
V: TRBV30; length: 14; D: -; J: TRBJ1-6; size: -; DNA: TGTGCCTGGAGTGCGGAGGGAAACAATTCACCCCTCCACTTT; CDR3: CAWSAEGNNSPLHF
V: TRBV4-1; length: 16; D: TRBD1; J: TRBJ2-7; size: -; DNA: TGCGCCAGCAGCCGTCAGGCGACAGGGGTTTCCTACGAGCAGTACTTC; CDR3: CASSRQATGVSYEQYF
V: TRBV11-2; length: 15; D: -; J: TRBJ2-7; size: -; DNA: TGTGCCAGCAGCTTAGATCCTGGGGCTGCCTACGAGCAGTACTTC; CDR3: CASSLDPGAAYEQYF
V: TRBV28; length: 14; D: -; J: TRBJ2-7; size: -; DNA: TGTGCCAGCAGCTTCAGGGGGGATTTTGTCGAGCAGTACTTC; CDR3: CASSFRGDFVEQYF
V: TRBV7-7; length: 14; D: -; J: TRBJ2-7; size: -; DNA: TGTGCCAGCAGCTTAGGCGCAGGGCCCCACGAGCAGTACTTC; CDR3: CASSLGAGPHEQYF
V: TRBV9; length: 15; D: -; J: TRBJ2-5; size: -; DNA: TGTGCCAGCAGCGTAGGGCTACCCCCGCAAGAGACCCAGTACTTC; CDR3: CASSVGLPPQETQYF
V: TRBV15; length: 14; D: -; J: TRBJ2-2; size: -; DNA: TGTGCCACCAGTGAGGGACATTATACCGGGGAGCTGTTTTTT; CDR3: CATSEGHYTGELFF
V: TRBV6-1; length: 13; D: TRBD1; J: TRBJ1-4; size: -; DNA: TGTGCCAGCAGGACAGGGTTGGACGAAAAACTGTTTTTT; CDR3: CASRTGLDEKLFF
V: TRBV5-1; length: 17; D: -; J: TRBJ2-3; size: -; DNA: TGCGCCAGCAGCACCAACATAGACCCCGGGGGCACAGATACGCAGTATTTT; CDR3: CASSTNIDPGGTDTQYF
V: TRBV2; length: 13; D: -; J: TRBJ1-5; size: -; DNA: TGTGCCAGCAGTGTCTTCCCGACGGGGCCCCAGCATTTT; CDR3: CASSVFPTGPQHF
V: TRBV10-3; length: 13; D: -; J: TRBJ2-5; size: -; DNA: TGTGCCATCAGTGAGGAGGGGCTAGAGACCCAGTACTTC; CDR3: CAISEEGLETQYF
V: TRBV15; length: 16; D: -; J: TRBJ2-5; size: -; DNA: TGTGCCACCAGCAGAGAGATCGGGGGCACTCAAGAGACCCAGTACTTC; CDR3: CATSREIGGTQETQYF
V: TRBV5-4; length: 14; D: -; J: TRBJ1-1; size: few; DNA: TGTGCCAGCAGCACGGTTACAGGGTCAAAATACACTTTCTTT; CDR3: CASSTVTGSKYTFF
V: TRBV30; length: 16; D: TRBD1; J: TRBJ2-2; size: -; DNA: TGTGCCTGGAGTGTACTGGGGACAGGGGATACCGGGGAGCTGTTTTTT; CDR3: CAWSVLGTGDTGELFF
V: TRBV5-1; length: 15; D: TRBD1; J: TRBJ1-2; size: once; DNA: TGCGCCAGCAGCCAGGGACAGGGCGGTAACTATGGCTACACCTTC; CDR3: CASSQGQGGNYGYTF
V: TRBV6-1; length: 15; D: TRBD1; J: TRBJ2-3; size: -; DNA: TGTGCCAGCAGGACTCGACAGGGAAGCACAGATACGCAGTATTTT; CDR3: CASRTRQGSTDTQYF
V: TRBV6-4; length: 15; D: TRBD2; J: TRBJ2-1; size: -; DNA: TGTGCCAGCAGTGACGGAGCGGGAGAGTACAATGAGCAGTTCTTC; CDR3: CASSDGAGEYNEQFF